This section outlines one T cell receptor beta chain sequence together with its context. Its specificity is unknown. The CDR3 has 14 amino acids. The sample belongs to a study of cytomegalovirus exposure and HLA in healthy donors. Primers: 60 Vbeta forward and 13 Jbeta reverse. The method was immunoSEQ multiplex PCR; TCRdb's version includes in-frame clones alone and lacks a portion of them. The sample lists around 67,000 clones; roughly nine tenths were seen once. Points from the study as a whole: A later analysis, which compared TCR beta chains of equal frequency, found the HLA-associated ones more clonally expanded.

The J gene is TRBJ1-2, the V gene TRBV21-1; TRBD1, as called in the table, went unchecked against the DNA. TRBV21-1 has pseudogene status. The material sequenced was PBMCs. The receptor comes from a woman younger than 45 in good health and CMV-seropositive. Here the CDR3 reads CASRRDRGYYGYTF. For the CDR3, the DNA is TGTGCCAGCAGACGGGACAGGGGTTACTATGGCTACACCTTC.